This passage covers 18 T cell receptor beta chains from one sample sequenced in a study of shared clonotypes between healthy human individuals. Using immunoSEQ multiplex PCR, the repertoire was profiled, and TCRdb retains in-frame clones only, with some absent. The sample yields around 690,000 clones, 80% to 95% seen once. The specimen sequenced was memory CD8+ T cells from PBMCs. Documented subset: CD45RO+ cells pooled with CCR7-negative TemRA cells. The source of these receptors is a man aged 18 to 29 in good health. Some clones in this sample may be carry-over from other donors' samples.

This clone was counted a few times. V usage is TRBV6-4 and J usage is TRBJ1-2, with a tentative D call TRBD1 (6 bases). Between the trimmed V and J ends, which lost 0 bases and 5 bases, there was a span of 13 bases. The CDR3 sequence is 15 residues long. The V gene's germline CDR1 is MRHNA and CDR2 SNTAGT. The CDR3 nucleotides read TGTGCCAGCAGTGACTCTGATCAGGGGACATATGGCTACACCTTC. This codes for CASSDSDQGTYGYTF.

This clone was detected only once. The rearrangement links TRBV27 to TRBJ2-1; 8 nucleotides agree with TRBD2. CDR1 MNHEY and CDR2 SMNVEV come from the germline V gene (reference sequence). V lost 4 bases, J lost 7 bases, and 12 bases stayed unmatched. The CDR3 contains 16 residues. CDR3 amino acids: CASSSLAGPSANEQFF. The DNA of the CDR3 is TGTGCCAGCAGTTCCTTAGCGGGACCTTCGGCTAATGAGCAGTTCTTC.

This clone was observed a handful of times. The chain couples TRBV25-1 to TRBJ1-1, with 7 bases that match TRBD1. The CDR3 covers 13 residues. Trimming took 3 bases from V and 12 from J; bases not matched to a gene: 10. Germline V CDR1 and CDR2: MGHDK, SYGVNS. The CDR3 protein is CASSEGDSAFSFF. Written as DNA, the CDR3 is TGTGCCAGCAGTGAGGGGGACAGTGCCTTTTCTTTCTTT.

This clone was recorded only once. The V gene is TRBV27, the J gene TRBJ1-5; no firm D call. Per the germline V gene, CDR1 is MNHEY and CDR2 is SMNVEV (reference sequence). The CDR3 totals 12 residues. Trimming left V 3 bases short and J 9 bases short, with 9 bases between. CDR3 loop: CASSFLAGPQHF. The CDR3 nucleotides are TGTGCCAGCAGTTTCCTTGCAGGGCCCCAGCATTTT.

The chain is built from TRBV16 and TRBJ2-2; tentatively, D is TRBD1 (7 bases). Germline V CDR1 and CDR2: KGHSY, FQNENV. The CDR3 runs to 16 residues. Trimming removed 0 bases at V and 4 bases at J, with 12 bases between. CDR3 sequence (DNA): TGTGCCAGCAGCCAATCCCCCAGGGGGGCCACCGGGGAGCTGTTTTTT. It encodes CASSQSPRGATGELFF.

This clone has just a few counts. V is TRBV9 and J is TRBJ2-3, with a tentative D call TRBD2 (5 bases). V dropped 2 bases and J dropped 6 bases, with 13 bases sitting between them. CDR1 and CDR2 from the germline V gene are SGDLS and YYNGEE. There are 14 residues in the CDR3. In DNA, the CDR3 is TGTGCCAGCAGCGTCTCCGGAACGGGGGATACGCAGTATTTT. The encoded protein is CASSVSGTGDTQYF.

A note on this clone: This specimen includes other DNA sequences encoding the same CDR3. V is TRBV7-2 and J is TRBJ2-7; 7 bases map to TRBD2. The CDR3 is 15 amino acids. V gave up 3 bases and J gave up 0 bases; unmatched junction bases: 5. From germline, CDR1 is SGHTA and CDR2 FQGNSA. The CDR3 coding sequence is TGTGCCAGCAGCTTTTTCGGCGGGAGCTCCTACGAGCAGTACTTC. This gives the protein CASSFFGGSSYEQYF.

CDR3 DNA: TGTGCCAGCAGCTTGGAGGGTGCTCGGCAGTACTTC. Translation gives CASSLEGARQYF. This chain uses TRBV5-4 with TRBJ2-7; D remains unclear. The V end was cut by 0 bases, the J end by 9 bases, with 10 bases between. The V gene's germline CDR1 is SGHNT and CDR2 YYREEE (reference sequence). The CDR3 contains 12 residues. The full variable domain, completed using reference TRBV5-4 and TRBJ2-7, is ETGVTQSPTHLIKTRGQQVTLRCSSQSGHNTVSWYQQALGQGPQFIFQYYREEENGRGNFPPRFSGLQFPNYSSELNVNALELDDSALYLCASSLEGARQYFGPGTRLTVT.

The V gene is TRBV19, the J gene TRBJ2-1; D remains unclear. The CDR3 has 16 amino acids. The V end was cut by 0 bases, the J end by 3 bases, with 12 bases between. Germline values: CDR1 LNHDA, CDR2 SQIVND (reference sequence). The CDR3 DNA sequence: TGTGCCAGTAGTATAGAGGGGTTGGGCCTCTACAATGAGCAGTTCTTC. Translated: CASSIEGLGLYNEQFF.

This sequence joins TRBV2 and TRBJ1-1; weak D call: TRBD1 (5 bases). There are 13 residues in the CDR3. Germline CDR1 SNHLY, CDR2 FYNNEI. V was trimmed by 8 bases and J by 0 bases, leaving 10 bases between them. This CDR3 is CASSGALNTEAFF. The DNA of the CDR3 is TGTGCCAGCTCCGGGGCCCTGAACACTGAAGCTTTCTTT. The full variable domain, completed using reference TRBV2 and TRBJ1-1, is EPEVTQTPSHQVTQMGQEVILRCVPISNHLYFYWYRQILGQKVEFLVSFYNNEISEKSEIFDDQFSVERPDGSNFTLKIRSTKLEDSAMYFCASSGALNTEAFFGQGTRLTVV.

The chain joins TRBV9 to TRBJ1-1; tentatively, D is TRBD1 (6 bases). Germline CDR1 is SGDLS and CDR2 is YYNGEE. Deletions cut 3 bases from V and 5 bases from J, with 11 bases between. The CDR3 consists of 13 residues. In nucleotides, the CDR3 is TGTGCCAGCAGCGAGGGGGGAGGAACTGAAGCTTTCTTT. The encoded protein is CASSEGGGTEAFF.

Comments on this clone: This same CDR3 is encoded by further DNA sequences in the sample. The CDR3 nucleotides are TGTGCCAGCAGTTATGGGATGAACACTGAAGCTTTCTTT. Translating gives CASSYGMNTEAFF. The chain uses TRBV6-5 and TRBJ1-1; D ambiguous. The CDR3 is 13 residues long. Trimming took off 3 bases at V and 0 bases at J, with 5 bases between the two ends. Per germline, CDR1 MNHEY and CDR2 SVGAGI.

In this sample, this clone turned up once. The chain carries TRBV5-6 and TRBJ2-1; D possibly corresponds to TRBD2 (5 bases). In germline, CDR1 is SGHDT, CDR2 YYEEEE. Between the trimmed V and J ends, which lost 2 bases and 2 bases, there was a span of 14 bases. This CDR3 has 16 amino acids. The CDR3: CASSLGGGWTYNEQFF. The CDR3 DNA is TGTGCCAGCAGCTTAGGTGGCGGGTGGACCTACAATGAGCAGTTCTTC.

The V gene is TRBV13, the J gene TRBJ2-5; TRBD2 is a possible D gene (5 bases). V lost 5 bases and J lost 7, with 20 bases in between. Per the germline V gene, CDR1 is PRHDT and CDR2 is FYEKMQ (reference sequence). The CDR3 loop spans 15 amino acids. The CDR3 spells CASSPEDQRRGTQYF. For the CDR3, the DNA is TGTGCCAGCAGCCCCGAGGACCAGCGGCGAGGGACCCAGTACTTC.

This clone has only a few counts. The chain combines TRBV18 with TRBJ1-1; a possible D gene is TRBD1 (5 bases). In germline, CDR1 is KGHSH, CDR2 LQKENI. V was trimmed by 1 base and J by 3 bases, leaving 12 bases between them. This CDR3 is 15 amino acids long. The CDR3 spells CASSPQAGRDTEAFF. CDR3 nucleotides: TGTGCCAGCTCACCACAGGCAGGGAGGGACACTGAAGCTTTCTTT.

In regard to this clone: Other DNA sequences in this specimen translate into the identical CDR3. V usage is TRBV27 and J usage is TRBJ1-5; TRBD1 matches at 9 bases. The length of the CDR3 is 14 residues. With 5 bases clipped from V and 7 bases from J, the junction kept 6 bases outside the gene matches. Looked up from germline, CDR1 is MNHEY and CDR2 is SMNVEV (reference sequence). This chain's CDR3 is CASSPGTGNQPQHF. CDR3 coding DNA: TGTGCCAGCAGTCCCGGGACAGGGAACCAGCCCCAGCATTTT.

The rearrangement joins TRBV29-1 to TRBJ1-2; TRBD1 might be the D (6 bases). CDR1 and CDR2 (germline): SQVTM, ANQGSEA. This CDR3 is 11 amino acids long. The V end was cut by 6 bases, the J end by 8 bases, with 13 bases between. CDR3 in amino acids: CSVIEGGGYTF. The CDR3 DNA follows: TGCAGCGTCATCGAGGGGGGCGGCTACACCTTC.

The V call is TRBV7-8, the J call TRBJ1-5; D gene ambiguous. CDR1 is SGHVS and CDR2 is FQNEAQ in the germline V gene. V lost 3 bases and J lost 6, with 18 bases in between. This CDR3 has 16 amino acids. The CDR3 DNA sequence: TGTGCCAGCAGCTTTATTGAATGGTCCAGCGGTCAGCCCCAGCATTTT. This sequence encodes CASSFIEWSSGQPQHF.